The next 20 T cell receptor beta chains were all read from a single sample in a study of blood T cells in healthy people across ages. Using a J-beta primer mix together with a sample-barcoded 5' primer, a second PCR was run for roughly 6 to 11 cycles. MiXCR was run by TCRdb on the 5' RACE reads, yielding one entry per CDR3 protein. This table has about a million distinct CDR3 sequences, just over 50% appearing once. Sequenced input: blood. The receptors shown here come from a woman aged 55-70 years in good health.

The J gene is TRBJ1-5, the V gene TRBV5-5, with TRBD1 matching over 9 bases. The CDR3 covers 14 residues. Germline V gene data show CDR1 as SGHKS and CDR2 as YYEKEE (reference sequence). Germline trimming cut 3 bases from V and 6 bases from J; bases unmatched to any gene: 4. The CDR3 DNA reads TGTGCCAGCAGCTGGGGACAGGGTACTCAGCCCCAGCATTTT. It is translated as CASSWGQGTQPQHF.

V and J are TRBV5-1 and TRBJ1-4, with D possibly TRBD1 on 5 matching bases. Germline values: CDR1 SGHRS, CDR2 YFSETQ. The CDR3 runs to 14 residues. V lost 7 bases, J lost 2 bases, and 12 bases lay in between. CDR3 sequence reads: CASAPGRTNEKLFF. For the CDR3, the DNA is TGCGCCAGCGCCCCGGGACGGACTAATGAAAAACTGTTTTTT.

This clonotype has just one count. The CDR3 protein is CAINPTGQNTEAFF. The CDR3 coding sequence is TGTGCCATCAACCCAACGGGTCAGAACACTGAAGCTTTCTTT. The V gene is TRBV10-3, the J gene TRBJ1-1; D not resolved. The germline gives CDR1 ENHRY, CDR2 SYGVKD. V dropped 7 bases and J dropped 1 base, with 13 bases sitting between them. The CDR3 has 14 amino acids.

The chain employs TRBV4-2 and TRBJ1-2, with a possible D match to TRBD1 (5 bases). The CDR3 is 16 residues long. Germline V lookup: CDR1 LGHNA, CDR2 YNFKEQ. Between the trimmed V and J ends, which lost 4 bases and 0 bases, there was a span of 15 bases. The CDR3 is CASSPRGDQANYGYTF. The CDR3 bases are TGTGCCAGCAGCCCTCGGGGGGACCAAGCTAACTATGGCTACACCTTC.

The rearrangement joins TRBV27 to TRBJ1-5, with 10 positions matching TRBD1. The CDR3 is 14 residues long. V trimming: 8 bases; J trimming: 1 base; junction bases outside the gene matches: 2. CDR1 and CDR2 from the germline V gene are MNHEY and SMNVEV (reference sequence). In nucleotides, the CDR3 is TGTGCCAGCGGACAGGGGGAGAGCAATCAGCCCCAGCATTTT. This encodes CASGQGESNQPQHF.

In this sample, this clonotype turned up a few times. This chain links TRBV4-1 with TRBJ2-4; maybe TRBD2 (5 bases). The CDR3 runs 14 residues. The V end was cut by 2 bases, the J end by 6 bases, with 11 bases between. Germline loops: CDR1 MGHRA, CDR2 YSYEKL. In DNA, the CDR3 is TGCGCCAGCAGCCAACCACGAGGGCCAAACATTCAGTACTTC. Its protein is CASSQPRGPNIQYF.

Here the CDR3 reads CASSQGDRVQEKLFF. CDR3 in DNA: TGTGCCAGCAGCCAAGGGGACAGGGTGCAGGAAAAACTGTTTTTT. V usage is TRBV7-9 and J usage is TRBJ1-4; 9 positions match TRBD1. This CDR3 comprises 15 residues. J gave up 8 bases and V 5 bases, and 9 bases lay outside the gene matches. CDR1 is SEHNR and CDR2 is FQNEAQ in the germline V gene (reference sequence).

The chain joins TRBV29-1 to TRBJ1-2; no firm D call. Trimming cost V 4 bases and J 6 bases, with 9 bases left between them. This CDR3 contains 11 residues. CDR1 is SQVTM, CDR2 ANQGSEA, per germline. The CDR3 protein is CSVGNLDGYTF. In DNA, the CDR3 is TGCAGCGTTGGCAACTTAGATGGCTACACCTTC.

The chain couples TRBV20-1 to TRBJ1-6, with 7 bases identical to TRBD1. The CDR3 length is 16 residues. V lost 5 bases and J lost 1; bases outside the gene matches: 8. Germline CDR1 and CDR2: DFQATT and SNEGSKA (reference sequence). This chain's CDR3 is CSAPDSGQSYNSPLHF. The CDR3 region has the DNA TGCAGTGCTCCAGACTCGGGACAGTCCTATAATTCACCCCTCCACTTT.

About this clonotype: This sequence may be a read error, since a much larger clone differs from it by one base. The rearrangement links TRBV7-9 to TRBJ2-1, with D tentatively TRBD2 (6 bases). Germline V lookup: CDR1 SEHNR, CDR2 FQNEAQ (reference sequence). The CDR3 contains 20 residues. V lost 5 bases, J lost 8 bases, and 34 bases lay in between. The DNA for the CDR3 is TGTGCCAGCAGCAACCAACTAGTGGGAGGCTCGGATGGTAGGCCGGATGAGCAGTTCTTC. Translating gives CASSNQLVGGSDGRPDEQFF.

The chain joins TRBV6-2 or TRBV6-3 to TRBJ2-5; D gene ambiguous. CDR3 length equals 13 residues. V was cut by 6 bases and J by 2 bases, with 10 bases left in between. Germline CDR1 and CDR2: MNHEY and SVGEGT. CDR3 DNA: TGTGCCAGCAGGGGTTCGTCTCAAGAGACCCAGTACTTC. The encoded protein is CASRGSSQETQYF.

The gene calls are TRBV10-3 and TRBJ2-7, with 8 bases that match TRBD1. Germline CDR1 is ENHRY and CDR2 is SYGVKD. The CDR3 runs 15 residues. The junction had 14 bases not matched to a gene; V was cut back by 8 bases and J by 5 bases. CDR3 DNA: TGTGCCATCCAACAAACGAAGACAGGGGCCCACGAGCAGTACTTC. Translating gives CAIQQTKTGAHEQYF.

On this clonotype itself: With a much larger clone just one base away, this may be a read error. V and J are TRBV20-1 and TRBJ2-5; D remains unclear. This CDR3 spans 11 amino acids. The germline CDR1 and CDR2 sequences are DFQATT and SNEGSKA (reference sequence). This CDR3 is CSVITRETQYF. In DNA, the CDR3 is TGCAGCGTTATAACTCGGGAGACCCAGTACTTC.

The chain has TRBV20-1 and TRBJ1-2; tentatively, D is TRBD1 (6 bases). The germline gives CDR1 DFQATT, CDR2 SNEGSKA (reference sequence). V lost 2 bases to trimming and J lost 6 bases, with 25 bases between them. The CDR3 runs 17 residues. This CDR3 is CSARSFSGGGGLHGYTF. CDR3 DNA: TGCAGTGCTAGATCCTTCTCCGGGGGCGGAGGACTCCATGGCTACACCTTC.

The V call is TRBV28, the J call TRBJ2-2; 7 bases line up with TRBD1. V lost 5 bases to trimming and J lost 1 base; unmatched junction nucleotides: 13. Germline V gene data show CDR1 as MDHEN and CDR2 as SYDVKM. The CDR3 totals 18 residues. The CDR3 bases are TGTGCCAGCAGTCCCCTAGTAGACAGGGAAGGGAACACCGGGGAGCTGTTTTTT. It is translated as CASSPLVDREGNTGELFF.

CDR3 protein: CASSPEGLGTGPATEAFF. The CDR3 DNA reads TGTGCCAGCAGCCCAGAGGGTCTTGGGACAGGCCCGGCCACTGAAGCTTTCTTT. This chain links TRBV7-2 with TRBJ1-1; 8 bases align to TRBD1. The CDR3 covers 18 residues. CDR1 and CDR2 from the germline V gene are SGHTA and FQGNSA. The V and J ends lost 5 bases and 4 bases, in that order; junction bases with no gene match: 18. Looking up the rest from reference TRBV7-2 and TRBJ1-1 gives the full variable domain: GAGVSQSPSNKVTEKGKDVELRCDPISGHTALYWYRQSLGQGLEFLIYFQGNSAPDKSGLPSDRFSAERTGGSVSTLTIQRTQQEDSAVYLCASSPEGLGTGPATEAFFGQGTRLTVV.

V usage is TRBV10-2 and J usage is TRBJ1-5; D is perhaps TRBD1 (5 bases). V was trimmed by 6 bases and J by 6 bases, leaving 12 bases between them. Per germline, CDR1 WSHSY and CDR2 SAAADI. The CDR3 totals 13 residues. The CDR3, as DNA: TGCGCCAGCAGCCCGACAGCCACTCAGCCCCAGCATTTT. Protein: CASSPTATQPQHF.

The genes are TRBV5-1 and TRBJ2-1; 9 bases align to TRBD1. Trimming at V came to 4 bases and at J to 0 bases, leaving 8 bases not matched to a gene. This CDR3 is 17 amino acids long. Germline CDR1 and CDR2: SGHRS and YFSETQ. The CDR3 reads CASSPGTGIGSYNEQFF. CDR3 DNA: TGCGCCAGCAGCCCCGGGACAGGGATAGGCTCCTACAATGAGCAGTTCTTC.

The chain links TRBV20-1 to TRBJ2-3, with D unclear. Germline CDR1 reads DFQATT; CDR2 reads SNEGSKA (reference sequence). The CDR3 contains 15 residues. Here the CDR3 reads CSARGSTAGTDTQYF. Written as DNA, the CDR3 is TGCAGCGCGCGAGGCTCCACCGCTGGCACAGATACGCAGTATTTT.

This clonotype has more than one count but fewer than ten. The chain uses TRBV20-1 and TRBJ2-7, with 9 positions matching TRBD2. Germline values: CDR1 DFQATT, CDR2 SNEGSKA (reference sequence). There are 14 residues in the CDR3. The junction had 7 bases not matched to a gene; V was cut back by 3 bases and J by 4 bases. Here the CDR3 reads CSARGAGGVYEQYF. The CDR3 nucleotides read TGCAGTGCTAGGGGCGCGGGAGGGGTTTACGAGCAGTACTTC.